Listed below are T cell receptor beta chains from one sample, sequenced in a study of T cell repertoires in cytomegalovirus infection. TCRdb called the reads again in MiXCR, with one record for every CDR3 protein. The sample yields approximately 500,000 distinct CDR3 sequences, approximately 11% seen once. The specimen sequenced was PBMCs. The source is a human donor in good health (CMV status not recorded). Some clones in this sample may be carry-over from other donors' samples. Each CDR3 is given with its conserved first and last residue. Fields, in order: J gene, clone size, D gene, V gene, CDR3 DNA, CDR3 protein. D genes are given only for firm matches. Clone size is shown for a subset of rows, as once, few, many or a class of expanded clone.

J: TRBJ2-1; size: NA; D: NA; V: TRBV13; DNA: TGTGCCAGCAGCGGCCGGACGAATCGGAATGAGCAGTTCTTC; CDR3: CASSGRTNRNEQFF
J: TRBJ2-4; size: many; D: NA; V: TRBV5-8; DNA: TGTGCCAGCAGCTTGAGGGGGGCAGGGGGAGACATTCAGTACTTC; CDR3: CASSLRGAGGDIQYF
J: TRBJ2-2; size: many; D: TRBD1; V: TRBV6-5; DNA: TGTGCCAGCAGACGGCCGGGACAGAGGGAGCTGTTTTTT; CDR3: CASRRPGQRELFF
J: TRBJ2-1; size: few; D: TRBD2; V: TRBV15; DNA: TGTGCCACCAGCAGATTATGGGGATCTAGCGGGAGAACCAATGAGCAGTTCTTC; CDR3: CATSRLWGSSGRTNEQFF
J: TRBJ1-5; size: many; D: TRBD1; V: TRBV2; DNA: TGTGCCAGCGACAGGGAGGAGGGCAATCAGCCCCAGCATTTT; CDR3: CASDREEGNQPQHF
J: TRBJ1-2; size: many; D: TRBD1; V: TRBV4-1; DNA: TGCGCCAGCAGCCAGGGGGAGATGACAGGGTATCATGGCTACACCTTC; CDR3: CASSQGEMTGYHGYTF
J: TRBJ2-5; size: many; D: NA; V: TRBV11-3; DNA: TGTGCCAGCAGTCGAGGGTCTGCCCAGGAGACCCAGTACTTC; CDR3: CASSRGSAQETQYF
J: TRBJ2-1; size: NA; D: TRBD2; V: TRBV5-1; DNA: TGCGCCAGCAGCCCCATCCCAAGCGGGAGCTCCTACAATGAGCAGTTCTTC; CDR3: CASSPIPSGSSYNEQFF
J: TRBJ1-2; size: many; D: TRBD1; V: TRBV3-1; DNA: TGTGCCAGCAGCGATGGACAGGGGGTCCTTGGCTACACCTTC; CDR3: CASSDGQGVLGYTF
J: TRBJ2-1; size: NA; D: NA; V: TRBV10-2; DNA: TGCGCCAGCAGTGGCAGGAACCCTTACAATGAGCAGTTCTTC; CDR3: CASSGRNPYNEQFF
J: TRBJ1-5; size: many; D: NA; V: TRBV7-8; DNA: TGTGCCAGCAGCTTAGAAGGGTACTCGAGCAATCAGCCCCAGCATTTT; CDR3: CASSLEGYSSNQPQHF
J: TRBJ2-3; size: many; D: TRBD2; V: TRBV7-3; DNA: TGTGCCAGCAGCTCGCCGGGACTAGCGGGAGATACGCAGTATTTT; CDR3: CASSSPGLAGDTQYF
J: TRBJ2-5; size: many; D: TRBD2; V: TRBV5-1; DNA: TGCGCCAGCAGCTCCGTAGCGGGGATCGGGCAAGAGACCCAGTACTTC; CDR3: CASSSVAGIGQETQYF
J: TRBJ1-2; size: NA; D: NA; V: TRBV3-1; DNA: TGTGCCAGCAGCCCGGGCCCAGGCCCGGGGGGCTACACCTTC; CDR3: CASSPGPGPGGYTF
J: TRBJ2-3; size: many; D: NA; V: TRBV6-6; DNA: TGTGCCAGCAGTTACGGTGGAGGGCAGAGCACAGATACGCAGTATTTT; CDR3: CASSYGGGQSTDTQYF
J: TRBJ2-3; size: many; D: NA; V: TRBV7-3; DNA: TGTGCCAGCAGCCCTCGACAGCGAAGCACAGATACGCAGTATTTT; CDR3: CASSPRQRSTDTQYF
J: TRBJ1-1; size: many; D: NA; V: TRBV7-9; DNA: TGTGCCAGCAGCTTAGGGGGGGTGACGAACACTGAAGCTTTCTTT; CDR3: CASSLGGVTNTEAFF
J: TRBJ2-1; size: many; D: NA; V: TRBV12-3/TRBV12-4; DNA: TGTGCCAGCAGTTTGTTTGGGGATGAGCAGTTCTTC; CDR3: CASSLFGDEQFF
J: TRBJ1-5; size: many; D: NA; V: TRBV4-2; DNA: TGTGCCAGCAGCCCCCAGGTTAGCAATCAGCCCCAGCATTTT; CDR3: CASSPQVSNQPQHF
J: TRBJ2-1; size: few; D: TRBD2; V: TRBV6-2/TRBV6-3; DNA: TGTGCCAGCAGCCGTCTAGCGGGAACTGGCAATGAGCAGTTCTTC; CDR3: CASSRLAGTGNEQFF
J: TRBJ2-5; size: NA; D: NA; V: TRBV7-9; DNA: TGTGCCAGCAGCTTAGGATCAACACTGATACAAGAGACCCAGTACTTC; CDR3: CASSLGSTLIQETQYF
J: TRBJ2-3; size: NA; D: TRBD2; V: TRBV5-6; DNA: TGTGCCAGCAGCTTATGGCCCGGGACTAGCGGGAGCACAGATACGCAGTATTTT; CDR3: CASSLWPGTSGSTDTQYF
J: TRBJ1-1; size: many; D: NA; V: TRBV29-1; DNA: TGCAGCGTCCCGACAGAAGCGGGAGCTTTCTTT; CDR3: CSVPTEAGAFF
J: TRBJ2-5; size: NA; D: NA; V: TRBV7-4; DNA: TGTGCCAGCAGCCGGCCCCAAGCGACCCAGTACTTC; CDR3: CASSRPQATQYF
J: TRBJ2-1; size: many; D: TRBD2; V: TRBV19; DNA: TGTGCCAGTAGACTAGCGGGCACAGACAATGAGCAGTTCTTC; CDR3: CASRLAGTDNEQFF
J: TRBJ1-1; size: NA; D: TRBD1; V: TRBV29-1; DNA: TGCAGCGTGGGATTGGGACAGCCTATGAACACTGAAGCTTTCTTT; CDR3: CSVGLGQPMNTEAFF
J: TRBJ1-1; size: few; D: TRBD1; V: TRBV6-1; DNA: TGTGCCAGCAGTAAGACAGGGGGCATGGGCACTGAAGCTTTCTTT; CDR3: CASSKTGGMGTEAFF
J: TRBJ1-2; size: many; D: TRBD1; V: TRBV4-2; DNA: TGTGCCAGCTCCCTTCTACCGACAGGGCAAAGCTATGGCTACACCTTC; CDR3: CASSLLPTGQSYGYTF
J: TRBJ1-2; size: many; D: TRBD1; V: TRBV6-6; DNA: TGTGCCAGCAGCATACAGGGGGGGGGCTATGGCTACACCTTC; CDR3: CASSIQGGGYGYTF
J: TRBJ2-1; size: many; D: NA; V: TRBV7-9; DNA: TGTGCCAGCAGCTTAGACGGGACATACAATGAGCAGTTCTTC; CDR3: CASSLDGTYNEQFF
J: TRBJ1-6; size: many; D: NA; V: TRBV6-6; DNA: TGTGCCAGCAGTTACTCGGGTCCAAATTCACCCCTCCACTTT; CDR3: CASSYSGPNSPLHF
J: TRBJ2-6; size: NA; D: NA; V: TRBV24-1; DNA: TGTGCCACCAGTGATTTGCGACACTCCAACGTCCTGACTTTC; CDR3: CATSDLRHSNVLTF
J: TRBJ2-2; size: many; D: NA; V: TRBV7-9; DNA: TGTGCCAGCAGCCCATCACAGGCGAACACCGGGGAGCTGTTTTTT; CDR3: CASSPSQANTGELFF
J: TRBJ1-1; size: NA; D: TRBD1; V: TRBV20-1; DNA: TGCAGTGCTAGTGTTCCGGGACAGCCGAACACTGAAGCTTTCTTT; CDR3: CSASVPGQPNTEAFF
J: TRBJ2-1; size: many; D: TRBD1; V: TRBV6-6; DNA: TGTGCCAGCAGTTCCCGGACAGGTTCGAATGAGCAGTTCTTC; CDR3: CASSSRTGSNEQFF
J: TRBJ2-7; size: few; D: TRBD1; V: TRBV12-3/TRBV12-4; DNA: TGTGCCAGCAGTTCTCTGGACAGGGGCGAGCAGTACTTC; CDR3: CASSSLDRGEQYF
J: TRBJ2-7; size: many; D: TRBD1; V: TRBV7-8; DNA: TGTGCCAGCAGCCCCGACAGGGGCACCGAGCAGTACTTC; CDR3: CASSPDRGTEQYF
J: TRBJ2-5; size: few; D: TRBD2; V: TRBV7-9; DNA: TGTGCCAGCAGCTTGGCTAGCGGGAGGAGAGGAGAGACCCAGTACTTC; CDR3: CASSLASGRRGETQYF
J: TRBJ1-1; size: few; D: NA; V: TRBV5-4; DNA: TGTGCCAGCAGCTTGGCCGGAGGGCGGGCTGAAGCTTTCTTT; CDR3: CASSLAGGRAEAFF
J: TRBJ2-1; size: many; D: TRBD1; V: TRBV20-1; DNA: TGCAGTGCTAGAGCGAGTGGGACAGGCCCTGAGAACTCCTACAATGAGCAGTTCTTC; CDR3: CSARASGTGPENSYNEQFF
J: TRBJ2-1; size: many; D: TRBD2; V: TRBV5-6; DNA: TGTGCCTGGAGGACTAGCGGAGTGTACAATGAGCAGTTCTTC; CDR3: CAWRTSGVYNEQFF
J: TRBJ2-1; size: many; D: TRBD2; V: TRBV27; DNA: TGTGCCAGCAGTCCGCGACTAGCGGGAGGGGTATACAATGAGCAGTTCTTC; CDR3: CASSPRLAGGVYNEQFF
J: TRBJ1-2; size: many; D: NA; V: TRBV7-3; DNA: TGTGCCAGCAGCTCGGACACTGGTGGCTACACCTTC; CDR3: CASSSDTGGYTF
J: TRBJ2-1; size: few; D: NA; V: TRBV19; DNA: TGTGCCAGTAGTATGGGCCCTCCCCCCTGGGATGAGCAGTTCTTC; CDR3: CASSMGPPPWDEQFF
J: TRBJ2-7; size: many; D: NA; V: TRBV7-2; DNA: TGTGCCAGCAGCTTAGCGCGTCCGGAGGGCGAGCAGTACTTC; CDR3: CASSLARPEGEQYF
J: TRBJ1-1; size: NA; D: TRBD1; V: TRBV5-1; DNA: TGCGCCAGCAGCTTGGAGGCGCGCCGACAGGGCGGCGCTGAAGCTTTCTTT; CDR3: CASSLEARRQGGAEAFF
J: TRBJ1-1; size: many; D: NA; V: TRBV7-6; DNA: TGTGCCAGCAGCCGGGGACCGCAGAACACTGAAGCTTTCTTT; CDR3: CASSRGPQNTEAFF
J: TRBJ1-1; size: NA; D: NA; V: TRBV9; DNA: TGTGCCAGCAGCGTAGCTCGGTCGGCCCCCACTGAAGCTTTCTTT; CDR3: CASSVARSAPTEAFF
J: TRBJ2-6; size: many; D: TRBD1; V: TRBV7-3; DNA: TGTGCCAGCAGCACTTCGGGACAGGTCTCTGGGGCCAACGTCCTGACTTTC; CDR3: CASSTSGQVSGANVLTF
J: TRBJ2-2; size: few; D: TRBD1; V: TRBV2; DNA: TGTGCCATTTCCGGGACAGGGTTCACCGGGGAGCTGTTTTTT; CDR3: CAISGTGFTGELFF